This is a list of T cell receptor beta chains from one sample in a study of blood T cell repertoires in COVID-19. Produced via immunoSEQ multiplex PCR; TCRdb's table is partial and in-frame only. The table includes about 160,000 clones, under 85% detected once. The sequenced material came from peripheral blood. The receptor source for this set is a man in his 70s with acute or convalescent COVID-19. CDR3s include the opening cysteine and the closing phenylalanine or tryptophan. The D gene is left open where the match is weak. Clone size is not always given. Where it is, it says once, few, many or a class for expanded clones.

V gene: TRBV14; J gene: TRBJ1-2; clone size: few; D gene: NA; CDR3 DNA: TGTGCCAGCAGCCAGGCCGGGGTACATGGCTACACCTTC; CDR3 protein: CASSQAGVHGYTF
V gene: TRBV2; J gene: TRBJ1-4; clone size: NA; D gene: NA; CDR3 DNA: TGTGCCAGCAGGCGACAGGAAGCTGTTAATGAAAAACTGTTTTTT; CDR3 protein: CASRRQEAVNEKLFF
V gene: TRBV10-2; J gene: TRBJ2-7; clone size: NA; D gene: TRBD2; CDR3 DNA: TGCGCCAGCACCGGGGGGGCATACGAGCAGTACTTC; CDR3 protein: CASTGGAYEQYF
V gene: TRBV5-5; J gene: TRBJ1-1; clone size: NA; D gene: NA; CDR3 DNA: TGTGCCAGCAGCTTGACTGCTTGGGGGGGAGAAGCTTTCTTT; CDR3 protein: CASSLTAWGGEAFF
V gene: TRBV5-6; J gene: TRBJ2-5; clone size: NA; D gene: NA; CDR3 DNA: TGTGCCAGCAGCTCTCTAGAGACCCAGTACTTC; CDR3 protein: CASSSLETQYF
V gene: TRBV7-2; J gene: TRBJ1-5; clone size: NA; D gene: NA; CDR3 DNA: TGTGCCAGCAGCCGGGGAGTCACGGGCAATCAGCCCCAGCATTTT; CDR3 protein: CASSRGVTGNQPQHF
V gene: TRBV27; J gene: TRBJ2-3; clone size: once; D gene: NA; CDR3 DNA: TGTGCCAGCAGTCCCCTGGGGCCAAGCACAGATACGCAGTATTTT; CDR3 protein: CASSPLGPSTDTQYF
V gene: TRBV7-8; J gene: TRBJ2-3; clone size: NA; D gene: TRBD2; CDR3 DNA: TGTGCCAGCAGGTTTGGGGGGGGAGATACGCAGTATTTT; CDR3 protein: CASRFGGGDTQYF
V gene: TRBV9; J gene: TRBJ2-1; clone size: NA; D gene: TRBD2; CDR3 DNA: TGTGCCAGCAGCGTTGGGACTCCCGGGACTAGCGGGAGTGGTGAGCAGTTCTTC; CDR3 protein: CASSVGTPGTSGSGEQFF
V gene: TRBV28; J gene: TRBJ1-1; clone size: NA; D gene: NA; CDR3 DNA: TGTGCCAGCAGTTGGGAGGATGAGAACACTGAAGCTTTCTTT; CDR3 protein: CASSWEDENTEAFF
V gene: TRBV4-2; J gene: TRBJ1-2; clone size: NA; D gene: TRBD1; CDR3 DNA: TGTGCCAGCAGCCAAGTCGGTCGGGAGGGGGCTCGGGGCTACACCTTC; CDR3 protein: CASSQVGREGARGYTF
V gene: TRBV9; J gene: TRBJ2-1; clone size: NA; D gene: NA; CDR3 DNA: TGTGCCAGCAGCCCCCGACTGGAGGAGTGGAACAATGAGCAGTTCTTC; CDR3 protein: CASSPRLEEWNNEQFF
V gene: TRBV9; J gene: TRBJ2-2; clone size: NA; D gene: NA; CDR3 DNA: TGTGCCAGCAGCGGTAGGGGGGAGACAGGGTTAGGGAACACCGGGGAGCTGTTTTTT; CDR3 protein: CASSGRGETGLGNTGELFF
V gene: TRBV5-1; J gene: TRBJ1-2; clone size: NA; D gene: NA; CDR3 DNA: TGCGCCAGCAGCTTGGACGGCAGGGGCGGAGGCTACACCTTC; CDR3 protein: CASSLDGRGGGYTF
V gene: TRBV7-9; J gene: TRBJ2-1; clone size: NA; D gene: TRBD2; CDR3 DNA: TGTGCCAGCAGCTTAGCCGGCGGGAGCGTCAATGAGCAGTTCTTC; CDR3 protein: CASSLAGGSVNEQFF
V gene: TRBV6-6; J gene: TRBJ2-7; clone size: NA; D gene: NA; CDR3 DNA: TGTGCCAGCAGTTTCGAGGTCTCCTACGAGCAGTACTTC; CDR3 protein: CASSFEVSYEQYF
V gene: TRBV11-2; J gene: TRBJ1-2; clone size: NA; D gene: TRBD1; CDR3 DNA: TGTGCCAGCAGCCAACGGACAGGGCCCGGCTACACCTTC; CDR3 protein: CASSQRTGPGYTF
V gene: TRBV19; J gene: TRBJ1-4; clone size: once; D gene: TRBD1; CDR3 DNA: TGTGCCAGTAGATACCCCCACGGACAGGGGGAGGAAAAACTGTTTTTT; CDR3 protein: CASRYPHGQGEEKLFF
V gene: TRBV7-8; J gene: TRBJ2-3; clone size: NA; D gene: TRBD2; CDR3 DNA: TGTGCCAGCAGCTTCGGACTAGCGAACACAGATACGCAGTATTTT; CDR3 protein: CASSFGLANTDTQYF
V gene: TRBV5-1; J gene: TRBJ2-1; clone size: once; D gene: TRBD2; CDR3 DNA: TGCGCCAGCAGCTTGGGCGGGGGGACGCACAATGAGCAGTTCTTC; CDR3 protein: CASSLGGGTHNEQFF
V gene: TRBV27; J gene: TRBJ2-5; clone size: NA; D gene: TRBD2; CDR3 DNA: TGTGCCAGCAGTTTATCGGCGACGGGGGGGGTCTTTGGGGAGACCCAGTACTTC; CDR3 protein: CASSLSATGGVFGETQYF
V gene: TRBV7-9; J gene: TRBJ1-4; clone size: NA; D gene: NA; CDR3 DNA: TGTGCCAGCAGCTTAGACCAGGGAGGGTTGGAAAAACTGTTTTTT; CDR3 protein: CASSLDQGGLEKLFF
V gene: TRBV14; J gene: TRBJ1-1; clone size: NA; D gene: NA; CDR3 DNA: TGTGCCAGCAGCCAAGAACTTCTGAACACTGAAGCTTTCTTT; CDR3 protein: CASSQELLNTEAFF
V gene: TRBV3-1/TRBV3-2; J gene: TRBJ1-4; clone size: NA; D gene: NA; CDR3 DNA: TGTGCCAGCAGTCCGAGACAGATAACTAATGAAAAACTGTTTTTT; CDR3 protein: CASSPRQITNEKLFF
V gene: TRBV13; J gene: TRBJ1-1; clone size: NA; D gene: NA; CDR3 DNA: TGTGCCAGCAGCTTAGTGGGCAGCTCAATTTGGAACACTGAAGCTTTCTTT; CDR3 protein: CASSLVGSSIWNTEAFF
V gene: TRBV6-1; J gene: TRBJ1-5; clone size: once; D gene: NA; CDR3 DNA: TGTGCCAGCAGTGAAACGGGGGGCTCGAGCAATCAGCCCCAGCATTTT; CDR3 protein: CASSETGGSSNQPQHF
V gene: TRBV15; J gene: TRBJ2-7; clone size: NA; D gene: NA; CDR3 DNA: TGTGCCACCAGCAGAAGTAGCGGTGGGGTCCACGAGCAGTACTTC; CDR3 protein: CATSRSSGGVHEQYF
V gene: TRBV5-6; J gene: TRBJ2-7; clone size: NA; D gene: NA; CDR3 DNA: TGTGCCAGCAGCTTGCAGGGCTCGGACGAGCAGTACTTC; CDR3 protein: CASSLQGSDEQYF
V gene: TRBV28; J gene: TRBJ1-1; clone size: NA; D gene: TRBD1; CDR3 DNA: TGTGCCAGCAGTACGGGACAGAAACGAGCTTTCTTT; CDR3 protein: CASSTGQKRAFF
V gene: TRBV2; J gene: TRBJ1-5; clone size: NA; D gene: NA; CDR3 DNA: TGTGCCAGCAGTCGCGACAGGAATAGCAATCAGCCCCAGCATTTT; CDR3 protein: CASSRDRNSNQPQHF
V gene: TRBV6-5; J gene: TRBJ1-3; clone size: NA; D gene: TRBD1; CDR3 DNA: TGTGCCAGCAGTTCCGGAGGACAGGGGATTGGAAACACCATATATTTT; CDR3 protein: CASSSGGQGIGNTIYF
V gene: TRBV18; J gene: TRBJ1-2; clone size: NA; D gene: NA; CDR3 DNA: TGTGCCAGCTCACCACGGGCAGATTATGGCTACACCTTC; CDR3 protein: CASSPRADYGYTF
V gene: TRBV25-1; J gene: TRBJ1-5; clone size: NA; D gene: NA; CDR3 DNA: TGTGCCAGCAGTGGATTGAAGACAGCCCAGCATTTT; CDR3 protein: CASSGLKTAQHF
V gene: TRBV27; J gene: TRBJ1-3; clone size: NA; D gene: TRBD1; CDR3 DNA: TGTGCCAGCAGTTTATCAAGGGACAGGGGGCATAACATATATTTT; CDR3 protein: CASSLSRDRGHNIYF
V gene: TRBV7-3; J gene: TRBJ1-5; clone size: NA; D gene: NA; CDR3 DNA: TGTGCCAGCAGCTCAGGGGTCGATCAGCCCCAGCATTTT; CDR3 protein: CASSSGVDQPQHF
V gene: TRBV7-2; J gene: TRBJ2-6; clone size: few; D gene: TRBD2; CDR3 DNA: TGTGCCAGCAGCTTAGAGTATAGCGGGACCCGTTTTAGGGCCAACGTCCTGACTTTC; CDR3 protein: CASSLEYSGTRFRANVLTF
V gene: TRBV19; J gene: TRBJ2-5; clone size: once; D gene: TRBD1; CDR3 DNA: TGTGCCAGTACCGTGGGACAGGGTCCCCAGTACTTC; CDR3 protein: CASTVGQGPQYF
V gene: TRBV7-3; J gene: TRBJ2-2; clone size: once; D gene: NA; CDR3 DNA: TGTGCCAGCAGCCAACAGGGCGTCCACGCGAACACCGGGGAGCTGTTTTTT; CDR3 protein: CASSQQGVHANTGELFF
V gene: TRBV5-1; J gene: TRBJ2-3; clone size: NA; D gene: TRBD2; CDR3 DNA: TGCGCCAGCAGCCCGGGACTAGCGGGGGGTACAGATACGCAGTATTTT; CDR3 protein: CASSPGLAGGTDTQYF
V gene: TRBV7-2; J gene: TRBJ2-1; clone size: NA; D gene: TRBD2; CDR3 DNA: TGTGCCAGCACCCAAAACGGGGGGGCGAGTGAGCAGTTCTTC; CDR3 protein: CASTQNGGASEQFF
V gene: TRBV6-2/TRBV6-3; J gene: TRBJ1-1; clone size: few; D gene: NA; CDR3 DNA: TGTGCCAGCAGTTACGGGGCAGGGTCCACTGAAGCTTTCTTT; CDR3 protein: CASSYGAGSTEAFF
V gene: TRBV6-5; J gene: TRBJ2-1; clone size: NA; D gene: NA; CDR3 DNA: TGTGCCAGCAGTCCTGAACTAGCTTCTGAGCAGTTCTTC; CDR3 protein: CASSPELASEQFF
V gene: TRBV19; J gene: TRBJ1-3; clone size: NA; D gene: TRBD1; CDR3 DNA: TGTGCCAGTAGGCCGACAGGGAGCTCTGGAAACACCATATATTTT; CDR3 protein: CASRPTGSSGNTIYF
V gene: TRBV20-1; J gene: TRBJ1-1; clone size: NA; D gene: NA; CDR3 DNA: TGCAGTGCTAGTTTGTGGCCGCAGAACACTGAAGCTTTCTTT; CDR3 protein: CSASLWPQNTEAFF
V gene: TRBV5-6; J gene: TRBJ2-5; clone size: once; D gene: NA; CDR3 DNA: TGTGCCAGCCAACAAACCAGGCAGACGCAAGAGACCCAGTACTTC; CDR3 protein: CASQQTRQTQETQYF
V gene: TRBV1; J gene: TRBJ2-5; clone size: NA; D gene: NA; CDR3 DNA: TGCACCAGCAGCCGGATTGAAGCGGGGGGTCAAGAGACCCAGTACTTC; CDR3 protein: CTSSRIEAGGQETQYF
V gene: TRBV7-3; J gene: TRBJ2-1; clone size: NA; D gene: TRBD2; CDR3 DNA: TGTGCCAGCAGCCCCGGGGGAGGGCTAGCGGGAATTAATAATGAGCAGTTCTTC; CDR3 protein: CASSPGGGLAGINNEQFF
V gene: TRBV10-3; J gene: TRBJ2-2; clone size: once; D gene: NA; CDR3 DNA: TGTGCCATCAGTGCTTCCGGGGCGAACACCGGGGAGCTGTTTTTT; CDR3 protein: CAISASGANTGELFF
V gene: TRBV13; J gene: TRBJ1-6; clone size: NA; D gene: TRBD1; CDR3 DNA: TGTGCCAGCAGCGCCACACAGGGGGAGGGATCACCCCTCCACTTT; CDR3 protein: CASSATQGEGSPLHF
V gene: TRBV5-1; J gene: TRBJ1-1; clone size: NA; D gene: NA; CDR3 DNA: TGCGCCAGCAGCTTGGACAGGGCCACTGAAGCTTTCTTT; CDR3 protein: CASSLDRATEAFF
V gene: TRBV5-1; J gene: TRBJ2-1; clone size: NA; D gene: NA; CDR3 DNA: TGCGCCAGCAGCCAAAACAATGAGCAGTTCTTC; CDR3 protein: CASSQNNEQFF
V gene: TRBV7-9; J gene: TRBJ1-2; clone size: few; D gene: TRBD1; CDR3 DNA: TGTGCCAGCAGTCAACAGGGGACGTATGGCTACACCTTC; CDR3 protein: CASSQQGTYGYTF
V gene: TRBV28; J gene: TRBJ2-1; clone size: NA; D gene: TRBD2; CDR3 DNA: TGTGCCAGCAGTAGCGGGGCTAGCGGGGACAATGAGCAGTTCTTC; CDR3 protein: CASSSGASGDNEQFF
V gene: TRBV5-1; J gene: TRBJ2-7; clone size: NA; D gene: NA; CDR3 DNA: TGCGCCAGCAGCTTGGCTGGCGGACTGAGCTACGAGCAGTACTTC; CDR3 protein: CASSLAGGLSYEQYF
V gene: TRBV19; J gene: TRBJ1-2; clone size: many; D gene: TRBD1; CDR3 DNA: TGTGCCAGTAGTATAGTACAGGGGTTGAAGGATGGCTACACCTTC; CDR3 protein: CASSIVQGLKDGYTF